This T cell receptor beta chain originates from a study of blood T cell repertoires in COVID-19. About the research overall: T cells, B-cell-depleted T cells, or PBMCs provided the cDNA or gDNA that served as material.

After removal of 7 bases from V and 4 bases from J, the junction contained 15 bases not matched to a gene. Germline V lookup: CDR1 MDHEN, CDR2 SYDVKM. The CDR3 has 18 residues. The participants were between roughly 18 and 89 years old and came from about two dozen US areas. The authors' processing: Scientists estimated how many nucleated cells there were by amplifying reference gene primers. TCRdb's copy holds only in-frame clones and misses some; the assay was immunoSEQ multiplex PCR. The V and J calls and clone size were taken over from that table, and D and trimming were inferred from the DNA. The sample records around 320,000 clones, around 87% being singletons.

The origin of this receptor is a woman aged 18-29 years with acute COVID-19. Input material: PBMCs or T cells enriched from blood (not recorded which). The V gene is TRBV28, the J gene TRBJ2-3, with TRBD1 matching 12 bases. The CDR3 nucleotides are TGTGCCAGCACCCAGGGAGACGCCGGGACAGGGGGCGCAGATACGCAGTATTTT. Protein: CASTQGDAGTGGADTQYF.